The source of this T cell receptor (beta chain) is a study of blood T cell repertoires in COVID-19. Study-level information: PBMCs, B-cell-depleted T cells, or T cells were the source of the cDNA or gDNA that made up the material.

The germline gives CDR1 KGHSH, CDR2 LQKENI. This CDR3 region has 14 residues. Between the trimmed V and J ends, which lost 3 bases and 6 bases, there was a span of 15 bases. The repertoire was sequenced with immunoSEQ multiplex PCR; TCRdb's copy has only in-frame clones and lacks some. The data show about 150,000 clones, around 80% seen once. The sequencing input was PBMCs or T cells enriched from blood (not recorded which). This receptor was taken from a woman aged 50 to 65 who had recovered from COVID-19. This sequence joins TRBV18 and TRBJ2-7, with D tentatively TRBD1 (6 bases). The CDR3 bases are TGTGCCAGCTCACCTCAACAGGGATCGGGCGAGCAGTACTTC. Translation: CASSPQQGSGEQYF.